This T cell receptor (beta chain) came from a study of T cell responses to AZD1222 COVID-19 vaccine. Study-wide context: Samples with a second dose at about 4 or about 12 weeks were pooled together.

The CDR3 is 13 amino acids. V was clipped by 4 bases and J by 6 bases, with 12 bases between them. In germline, CDR1 is PRHDT, CDR2 FYEKMQ (reference sequence). The method was immunoSEQ multiplex PCR; TCRdb's version includes in-frame clones alone and lacks a portion of them. This table has approximately 74,000 clones, 86% appearing once. The chain links TRBV13 to TRBJ1-2; D is ambiguous. The sequences come from peripheral blood, collected on day 0 of AZD1222 vaccination. This sequence originates from an adult in good health. The CDR3 region is CASSYKTRNGYTF. Here the CDR3 DNA reads TGTGCCAGCAGCTACAAGACACGGAATGGCTACACCTTC.